This passage covers 25 T cell receptor beta chains from one sample sequenced in a study of cytotoxic CD8 clonotypes in ibrutinib-treated CLL (dated by TCRdb to the early 2020s). According to the study, the label for this sample's time point signals: 12 months on ibrutinib. Library generation was performed with the immunoSEQ multiplex PCR assay. This immuneACCESS table, as held by TCRdb, lists in-frame sequences with V and J called but not all clones. Of the missing ones, under half trace to an unresolved V gene in checked studies; the others have no known cause. The sample table contains approximately 100,000 clones; only one count was recorded for 70% to 85% of them. The ten largest clonotypes hold about 33% of the sample. The material was PBMCs, obtained after 12 months of ibrutinib treatment. These receptors were taken from a human donor with chronic lymphocytic leukemia.

The chain recombines TRBV18 with TRBJ1-2; 7 bases are a match to TRBD1. Germline V CDR1 and CDR2: KGHSH, LQKENI. The CDR3 runs to 13 residues. Germline trimming cut 3 bases from V and 8 bases from J; bases unmatched to any gene: 6. The DNA of the CDR3 is TGTGCCAGCTCACCCGGACAGGAAGGGGGCTACACCTTC. It yields the protein CASSPGQEGGYTF.

The chain has TRBV11-2 and TRBJ2-3; 7 bases line up with TRBD2. V lost 5 bases and J lost 2; bases outside the gene matches: 7. The germline V gene encodes CDR1 SGHAT and CDR2 FQNNGV. This CDR3 is built from 15 residues. The CDR3 protein is CASSPAGKPTDTQYF. CDR3 nucleotide sequence: TGTGCCAGCAGCCCAGCGGGGAAGCCCACAGATACGCAGTATTTT.

This chain joins TRBV7-9 and TRBJ2-3; D is ambiguous. The V gene's germline CDR1 is SEHNR and CDR2 FQNEAQ (reference sequence). The germline V and J ends were trimmed by 4 bases and 4 bases, with 15 bases remaining between them. The CDR3 runs to 15 residues. The CDR3 nucleotides read TGTGCCAGCAGCTCACGCAGTAAAGCCCCAGATACGCAGTATTTT. Encoded protein: CASSSRSKAPDTQYF.

The chain has TRBV15 and TRBJ1-6; no clear D gene. The CDR3 is made up of 16 amino acids. Germline V gene sequence: CDR1 LNHNV, CDR2 YYDKDF (reference sequence). Trimming took off 0 bases at V and 1 base at J, with 7 bases between the two ends. The DNA of the CDR3 is TGTGCCACCAGCAGAGATGCGGAGTCCTATAATTCACCCCTCCACTTT. Translated: CATSRDAESYNSPLHF.

The CDR3: CASNYWHAGQGGNTEAFF. The CDR3, as DNA: TGTGCCAGCAACTACTGGCACGCGGGACAGGGTGGAAACACTGAAGCTTTCTTT. This rearrangement joins TRBV28 to TRBJ1-1; TRBD1 matches 9 bases. The germline CDR1 and CDR2 sequences are MDHEN and SYDVKM. The CDR3 contains 18 residues. V shed 7 bases and J 2 bases; nucleotides not matched to a gene: 17.

This sequence joins TRBV30 and TRBJ2-1, with 10 bases matching TRBD2. Germline V gene lookup returns CDR1 GTSNPN and CDR2 SVGIG (reference sequence). This CDR3 is 16 amino acids long. The V segment lost 2 bases and the J segment 0 bases; nucleotides outside the gene matches: 4. The CDR3 DNA reads as TGTGCCTGGAGTCCAGCGGGGGGGAGCTCCTACAATGAGCAGTTCTTC. Translating gives CAWSPAGGSSYNEQFF.

The CDR3 DNA follows: TGCGCCAGCAGCTTTACGTCCAGTACCAAAAACATTCAGTACTTC. This gives the protein CASSFTSSTKNIQYF. This rearrangement joins TRBV5-1 to TRBJ2-4; D remains unclear. CDR1 and CDR2 from the germline V gene are SGHRS and YFSETQ. This CDR3 is 15 amino acids long. V was cut by 2 bases and J by 2 bases, with 11 bases left in between.

This clone was seen ten or more times. This sequence joins TRBV27 and TRBJ1-6; D unclear. Germline lookup yields CDR1 MNHEY and CDR2 SMNVEV (reference sequence). V lost 0 bases and J 9 bases, leaving 12 bases between the germline ends. The CDR3 sequence is 15 residues long. The CDR3 spells CASSLSFIGRSPLHF. CDR3 sequence (DNA): TGTGCCAGCAGTTTATCGTTTATTGGGCGTTCACCCCTCCACTTT.

The V call is TRBV4-2, the J call TRBJ2-7; 7 positions match TRBD2. V lost 0 bases and J lost 6; bases outside the gene matches: 2. The CDR3 sequence is 13 residues long. Germline values: CDR1 LGHNA, CDR2 YNFKEQ. The CDR3: CASSQDGGGEQYF. The CDR3 nucleotides read TGTGCCAGCAGCCAAGATGGCGGGGGCGAGCAGTACTTC.

The chain combines TRBV9 with TRBJ1-1, with D maybe TRBD1 (5 bases). The CDR3 contains 13 residues. CDR1 is SGDLS and CDR2 is YYNGEE in the germline V gene. V lost 4 bases, J lost 5 bases, and 12 bases lay in between. The CDR3 DNA reads TGTGCCAGCAGCCCAGGGAGAGGGACTGAAGCTTTCTTT. The encoded protein is CASSPGRGTEAFF.

This chain connects TRBV7-2 to TRBJ2-7; TRBD1 matches at 9 bases. The germline V gene has CDR1 SGHTA and CDR2 FQGNSA. V shed 2 bases and J 7 bases; nucleotides not matched to a gene: 12. This CDR3 spans 16 amino acids. CDR3 DNA sequence: TGTGCCAGCAGCTTAAGACTCGGACAGGGGTTGGGGGAGCAGTACTTC. Protein: CASSLRLGQGLGEQYF.

The chain combines TRBV5-6 with TRBJ1-1; 8 nucleotides agree with TRBD1. V trimming: 6 bases; J trimming: 0 bases; junction bases outside the gene matches: 7. Germline V gene lookup returns CDR1 SGHDT and CDR2 YYEEEE. This CDR3 has 15 residues. The chain's CDR3 is CASTLDRVMNTEAFF. In DNA form, the CDR3 reads TGTGCCAGCACCCTGGACAGGGTCATGAACACTGAAGCTTTCTTT.

V is TRBV5-1 and J is TRBJ2-1; D remains ambiguous. V was pared by 4 bases and J by 3 bases, with 14 bases between. Germline lookup yields CDR1 SGHRS and CDR2 YFSETQ. The CDR3 length is 15 residues. The chain's CDR3 is CASSPGGAIYNEQFF. CDR3 nucleotides: TGCGCCAGCAGCCCGGGTGGAGCAATCTACAATGAGCAGTTCTTC. Full variable domain (missing parts from reference TRBV5-1 and TRBJ2-1): KAGVTQTPRYLIKTRGQQVTLSCSPISGHRSVSWYQQTPGQGLQFLFEYFSETQRNKGNFPGRFSGRQFSNSRSEMNVSTLELGDSALYLCASSPGGAIYNEQFFGPGTRLTVL.

The V gene is TRBV10-3, the J gene TRBJ1-1; D not certain. The CDR3 loop spans 13 amino acids. Trimming removed 0 bases from V and 7 bases from J, with 9 bases in between. Germline CDR1 and CDR2: ENHRY and SYGVKD. CDR3 sequence: CAISESRTDEAFF. CDR3 DNA: TGTGCCATCAGTGAGTCGCGGACGGATGAAGCTTTCTTT.

The rearrangement joins TRBV19 to TRBJ1-5; 8 bases are shared with TRBD1. Trimming took 8 bases from V and 5 from J; bases not matched to a gene: 5. CDR1 and CDR2 (germline): LNHDA, SQIVND (reference sequence). CDR3 length: 13 amino acids. The CDR3 DNA sequence: TGTGCCAGTCAGGACAGGGCTCATCAGCCCCAGCATTTT. Translated: CASQDRAHQPQHF.

The rearrangement links TRBV7-2 to TRBJ2-3; D not certain. Trimming cost V 3 bases and J 0 bases, with 7 bases left between them. The CDR3 is 14 residues long. Germline V gene data show CDR1 as SGHTA and CDR2 as FQGNSA. The CDR3 DNA is TGTGCCAGCAGCTTGGCCAGGAGCACAGATACGCAGTATTTT. Translated, it gives CASSLARSTDTQYF.

The chain recombines TRBV4-1 with TRBJ2-1, with 8 positions matching TRBD2. J was trimmed by 5 bases and V by 5 bases; bases with no gene match: 14. This CDR3 spans 17 amino acids. The germline V gene has CDR1 MGHRA and CDR2 YSYEKL. The CDR3 here is CASSFVPPGGGNNEQFF. The CDR3 DNA reads as TGCGCCAGCAGCTTTGTCCCCCCGGGGGGGGGAAACAATGAGCAGTTCTTC.

The V and J genes are TRBV25-1 and TRBJ1-6; D might be TRBD1 (5 bases). The V and J ends lost 6 bases and 3 bases respectively, with 12 bases between them. The CDR3 extends over 15 amino acids. Germline loops: CDR1 MGHDK, CDR2 SYGVNS. The CDR3 loop reads CASSFGGDYNSPLHF. The CDR3 coding sequence is TGTGCCAGCAGCTTCGGGGGAGACTATAATTCACCCCTCCACTTT.

The chain couples TRBV5-5 to TRBJ1-5; D is unclear. This CDR3 is 15 amino acids long. Trimming pared 5 bases from V and 1 base from J, leaving 13 bases between. The germline V gene has CDR1 SGHKS and CDR2 YYEKEE (reference sequence). CDR3 loop: CASREREVSNQPQHF. CDR3 nucleotide sequence: TGTGCCAGCAGAGAGAGGGAGGTCAGCAATCAGCCCCAGCATTTT. The full variable domain, in which reference TRBV5-5 and TRBJ1-5 provide the parts outside the CDR3, is DAGVTQSPTHLIKTRGQQVTLRCSPISGHKSVSWYQQVLGQGPQFIFQYYEKEERGRGNFPDRFSARQFPNYSSELNVNALLLGDSALYLCASREREVSNQPQHFGDGTRLSIL.

The CDR3 is CASSGGRQGGNEKLFF. For the CDR3, the DNA is TGCGCCAGCAGCGGGGGACGGCAGGGTGGTAATGAAAAACTGTTTTTT. This sequence joins TRBV5-1 and TRBJ1-4; a possible D gene is TRBD1 (5 bases). The CDR3 is 16 residues long. Trimming cost V 4 bases and J 4 bases, with 17 bases left between them. Germline assignment: CDR1 SGHRS and CDR2 YFSETQ. The complete variable domain, with remaining parts taken from reference TRBV5-1 and TRBJ1-4, reads KAGVTQTPRYLIKTRGQQVTLSCSPISGHRSVSWYQQTPGQGLQFLFEYFSETQRNKGNFPGRFSGRQFSNSRSEMNVSTLELGDSALYLCASSGGRQGGNEKLFFGSGTQLSVL.

The V and J genes are TRBV30 and TRBJ2-3; 7 bases match TRBD1. In germline, CDR1 is GTSNPN, CDR2 SVGIG (reference sequence). The CDR3 is made up of 15 amino acids. Trimming at V came to 1 base and at J to 2 bases, leaving 6 bases not matched to a gene. CDR3 amino acids: CAWSDPGQNTDTQYF. The CDR3 bases are TGTGCCTGGAGTGACCCGGGACAGAACACAGATACGCAGTATTTT.

V gene TRBV7-2 combines with J gene TRBJ1-1, with D possibly matching TRBD1 (5 bases). CDR1 is SGHTA and CDR2 is FQGNSA in the germline V gene. The CDR3 is 15 amino acids. V lost 1 base and J lost 0, with 9 bases in between. The CDR3 loop is CASSLGGVMNTEAFF. The CDR3 DNA reads TGTGCCAGCAGCTTAGGGGGGGTCATGAACACTGAAGCTTTCTTT.

The J gene is TRBJ1-1, the V gene TRBV5-1; D remains unclear. From germline, CDR1 is SGHRS and CDR2 YFSETQ. Trimming removed 1 base from V and 1 base from J, with 8 bases in between. CDR3 length: 14 residues. The CDR3 nucleotides are TGCGCCAGCAGCTTGATATCCGAGAACACTGAAGCTTTCTTT. Translated: CASSLISENTEAFF.

The gene calls are TRBV6-5 and TRBJ2-7; TRBD1 is a possible D gene (6 bases). The germline V and J ends were trimmed by 6 bases and 1 base, with 10 bases remaining between them. The CDR3 loop spans 13 amino acids. Per germline, CDR1 MNHEY and CDR2 SVGAGI. The chain's CDR3 is CASSRGQSYEQYF. CDR3 sequence (DNA): TGTGCCAGCAGCCGTGGACAGTCCTACGAGCAGTACTTC.

The rearrangement joins TRBV5-4 to TRBJ2-4, with D maybe TRBD2 (6 bases). V shed 2 bases and J shed 6 bases, with 9 bases lying between them. The CDR3 is 13 residues long. The V gene's germline CDR1 is SGHNT and CDR2 YYREEE (reference sequence). The chain's CDR3 is CASSFRGVNIQYF. CDR3 bases: TGTGCCAGCAGCTTCCGCGGGGTAAACATTCAGTACTTC.